The subject of this entry is one TCR beta chain. Its target is unknown. These data belong to a study of vaccination and CD4 T cells after COVID-19. Study details: Overlapping SARS-CoV-2, HCoV-NL63, HCoV-OC43 and HCoV-229E spike peptides stimulated the cells. Cultures designated as controls were supplied with a CEFX pool, an HIV-1 Nef pool, or no peptide.

Regarding treatment: roughly ten-day PBMC culture with coronavirus spike peptide pools or control peptides (ViraFEST assay). The study sequenced cultured CD4+ T cell DNA using the Oncomine TCR Beta short-read assay. Scientists extracted genomic DNA from CD4+ T cells grown in culture. Each CDR3 protein is one row after TCRdb ran MiXCR on the PCR reads. The sample yields some 20,000 distinct CDR3 sequences, about half seen once. The receptor was derived from a human donor who had recovered from COVID-19. Material: CD4+ T cells from blood, cultured in vitro, obtained after SARS-CoV-2 vaccination.

The CDR3 coding sequence is TGTGCCAGCAGCTTGGGACTAGCGGGAAACACAGATACGCAGTATTTT. It codes for CASSLGLAGNTDTQYF. V and J are TRBV7-3 and TRBJ2-3, with 13 bases matching TRBD2. CDR1 SGHTA and CDR2 FQGTGA come from the germline V gene. The trim removed 3 bases at V and 2 bases at J, leaving 2 bases unmatched. The CDR3 is made up of 16 amino acids.